This T cell receptor beta chain is from a study of PD-1 blockade in classical Hodgkin lymphoma. Between the trimmed V and J ends, which lost 2 bases and 8 bases, there was a span of 9 bases. The germline CDR1 and CDR2 sequences are SGHVS and FQNEAQ. The CDR3 loop spans 13 amino acids. Clones were read by immunoSEQ multiplex PCR, and TCRdb kept only the in-frame ones, dropping some. This table has about 26,000 clones, approximately 67% appearing once. Each and every patient relapsed after autologous stem cell transplantation, and patients got differing brentuximab vedotin exposure. The starting material was peripheral blood mononuclear cells (PBMCs), obtained before the second cycle of nivolumab. V gene TRBV7-8 combines with J gene TRBJ1-4; D is unresolved. This sequence was found in a human donor with classical Hodgkin lymphoma. The CDR3 DNA sequence: TGTGCCAGCAGCTTAACCGGTGAGGAAAAACTGTTTTTT. It encodes CASSLTGEEKLFF.